This T cell receptor (beta chain) originates from a study of regulatory T cells in long-lasting Graves disease. The germline CDR1 and CDR2 sequences are SGHRS and YFSETQ. The V gene lost 0 bases and the J gene lost 7 bases, with 13 bases spanning the gap. CDR3 length: 14 amino acids. Regarding time point: newly diagnosed GD, antithyroid drugs for less than 3 months. PBMCs provided the RNA from which the TCR library was made. Study conclusions and caveats: Investigators studied peripheral blood only, not thyroid tissue. Persistent disease favored TRBV28, TRBJ1-2 and TRBJ2-5.

This clonotype was picked up many times. Its antigen remains unknown. The TCR beta library used iRepertoire HTBI primers with Arm-PCR amplification of CDR3. TCRdb reanalysed the multiplex PCR reads using MiXCR and keeps one entry per CDR3 protein. This table has roughly 380,000 distinct CDR3 sequences, roughly 17% appearing once. This sample also appeared in a second study, on T cells in Graves' hyperthyroidism and ophthalmopathy. That investigation notes: An initial round of RT-PCR targeting the TCR CDR3 relied on the HTBI primer set. Most thyroid clonotypes with frequency above 0.001 were detected in blood.

This chain joins TRBV5-1 and TRBJ2-5, with D possibly matching TRBD1 (6 bases). The receptor was isolated from a man aged 40-49 years with Graves disease. The material was peripheral blood mononuclear cells (PBMCs), obtained at new diagnosis, from a patient treated with antithyroid drugs. The CDR3 nucleotides read TGCGCCAGCAGCTTGGAAGGGACAATCGGGACCCAGTACTTC. Encoded protein: CASSLEGTIGTQYF.